This T cell receptor (beta chain) emerged from a study of blood T cell repertoires in COVID-19. Per the germline V gene, CDR1 is SGHTS and CDR2 is YDEGEE. The CDR3 has 15 amino acids. V gave up 0 bases and J gave up 4 bases, with 10 bases separating them. Per the original methods: It was from reference gene primer amplification that nucleated cell counts were estimated. TCRdb's table, derived via immunoSEQ multiplex PCR, lists solely in-frame clones and lacks some. The D gene and trimming were derived from the DNA, and the V and J assignments and clone size from that table. The sample records roughly 160,000 clones, roughly 82% being singletons.

The chain joins TRBV5-8 to TRBJ1-4; D unresolved. The receptor comes from a man between 50 and 59 years old who had recovered from COVID-19. Sequenced input: PBMCs or T cells enriched from blood (not recorded which). CDR3 sequence (DNA): TGTGCCAGCAGCTTGGGTGTGAGCGATAATGAAAAACTGTTTTTT. Translation: CASSLGVSDNEKLFF.